The rows below give T cell receptor beta chains drawn from one sample of a study of T cells after yellow fever vaccination. TCRdb analysed the 5' RACE reads with MiXCR anew, one entry per CDR3 protein. The sample holds about 400,000 distinct CDR3 sequences, roughly 6.1% seen once. The starting material was PBMCs, obtained 5 days after the yellow fever booster vaccination. The receptors here all came from a man aged 25-40 years who received the YFV17D yellow fever vaccine. The CDR3 runs from the conserved cysteine through the conserved F or W. Fields, in order: J gene, D gene, clone size, V gene, CDR3 protein, CDR3 DNA. The D gene is left open where the match is weak. Size is stated for part of the rows, as once, few or many counts, or as a class when the clone is expanded.

>TRBJ2-7|.|.|TRBV10-1
CASSEGFYEQYF
TGCGCCAGCAGTGAGGGCTTCTACGAGCAGTACTTC
>TRBJ2-5|TRBD1|.|TRBV4-3
CASSQEGQGEKTQYF
TGCGCCAGCAGCCAAGAGGGACAGGGTGAGAAGACCCAGTACTTC
>TRBJ2-3|TRBD2|many|TRBV24-1
CATSDAPSGGPTDTQYF
TGTGCCACCAGTGATGCGCCTAGCGGGGGGCCCACAGATACGCAGTATTTT
>TRBJ2-5|TRBD2|many|TRBV19
CASSIGKGLGETQYF
TGTGCCAGTAGTATTGGAAAGGGACTAGGGGAGACCCAGTACTTC
>TRBJ2-3|.|few|TRBV29-1
CSVDLRLGGLDTQYF
TGCAGCGTTGATCTGCGACTAGGTGGTCTCGATACGCAGTATTTT
>TRBJ2-3|TRBD2|many|TRBV5-1
CASSLRTRPDTQYF
TGCGCCAGCAGCCTTCGGACTAGGCCAGATACGCAGTATTTT
>TRBJ2-3|.|few|TRBV12-3/TRBV12-4
CASSHRTYTQYF
TGTGCCAGCAGTCACCGGACTTATACGCAGTATTTT
>TRBJ2-1|TRBD1|few|TRBV12-3/TRBV12-4
CASPRDRGDNEQFF
TGTGCCAGTCCGAGGGACAGGGGGGACAATGAGCAGTTCTTC
>TRBJ2-5|.|once|TRBV5-4
CASTQGGDQYF
TGTGCCAGCACCCAAGGGGGTGACCAGTACTTC
>TRBJ2-1|TRBD2|few|TRBV4-1
CASSQELLQRETWEQFF
TGCGCCAGCAGCCAAGAGCTACTGCAGCGGGAGACTTGGGAGCAGTTCTTC
>TRBJ2-7|.|.|TRBV5-5
CASSLAGGASYEQYF
TGTGCCAGCAGCTTGGCTGGTGGGGCCTCCTACGAGCAGTACTTC
>TRBJ2-1|.|few|TRBV24-1
CATSDLPLVSSYNEQFF
TGTGCCACCAGTGACTTGCCACTAGTAAGTTCCTACAATGAGCAGTTCTTC
>TRBJ2-5|.|many|TRBV7-6
CASSLSPDAFQETQYF
TGTGCCAGCAGCCTCAGTCCCGACGCATTCCAAGAGACCCAGTACTTC
>TRBJ2-7|.|many|TRBV21-1
CASTQLGQGDSYEQYF
TGTGCCAGCACCCAATTGGGACAGGGAGACTCCTACGAGCAGTACTTC
>TRBJ2-7|.|few|TRBV12-3/TRBV12-4
CASSDYRETYEQYF
TGTGCCAGCTCCGACTACAGGGAGACCTACGAGCAGTACTTC
>TRBJ2-7|.|few|TRBV7-2
CASSPPGPFVYEQYF
TGTGCCAGCAGCCCTCCGGGACCATTTGTATACGAGCAGTACTTC
>TRBJ2-7|.|few|TRBV20-1
CSAKRGTQGPYEQYF
TGCAGTGCCAAAAGGGGGACCCAAGGGCCCTACGAGCAGTACTTC
>TRBJ1-1|.|.|TRBV15
CATSKPTGMNTEAFF
TGTGCCACCAGCAAACCGACAGGTATGAACACTGAAGCTTTCTTT
>TRBJ2-5|TRBD1|many|TRBV7-9
CASSQNWDRQETQYF
TGTGCCAGCAGCCAGAACTGGGACAGACAAGAGACCCAGTACTTC
>TRBJ2-3|TRBD2|.|TRBV5-1
CASRHSGHNTDTQYF
TGCGCCAGCAGACATAGCGGGCATAACACAGATACGCAGTATTTT
>TRBJ2-1|TRBD2|.|TRBV20-1
CSARTSGSHEQFF
TGCAGTGCGCGGACTAGCGGGAGTCATGAGCAGTTCTTC
>TRBJ2-7|TRBD2|few|TRBV28
CASSGRLAGFYEQYF
TGTGCCAGCTCCGGGCGGCTAGCGGGATTCTACGAGCAGTACTTC
>TRBJ1-1|.|many|TRBV7-2
CASSLAPQLEAFF
TGTGCCAGCAGCTTAGCCCCCCAGCTCGAAGCTTTCTTT
>TRBJ2-7|.|many|TRBV7-3
CASSLNGPGYEQYF
TGTGCCAGCAGCTTAAACGGACCCGGATACGAGCAGTACTTC
>TRBJ2-3|TRBD2|.|TRBV28
CAAQREITDTQYF
TGTGCCGCCCAGCGGGAGATCACAGATACGCAGTATTTT
>TRBJ2-2|.|few|TRBV4-3
CASSQVPLGGHTGELFF
TGCGCCAGCAGCCAAGTTCCCCTAGGAGGGCACACCGGGGAGCTGTTTTTT
>TRBJ2-1|TRBD2|.|TRBV7-6
CASSLPASGGNEQFF
TGTGCCAGCAGCTTGCCAGCTAGCGGGGGCAATGAGCAGTTCTTC
>TRBJ2-1|.|few|TRBV9
CASSIGGSDNEQFF
TGTGCCAGCAGCATAGGAGGGAGTGACAATGAGCAGTTCTTC
>TRBJ2-3|.|many|TRBV24-1
CATSDLRFASTDTQYF
TGTGCCACCAGTGATTTAAGGTTCGCTAGCACAGATACGCAGTATTTT
>TRBJ2-1|TRBD2|few|TRBV19
CASSIPLARTWSHEQFF
TGTGCCAGTAGTATCCCACTAGCGAGAACTTGGTCCCATGAGCAGTTCTTC
>TRBJ2-5|TRBD2|many|TRBV28
CASSFGETSGSKETQYF
TGTGCCAGCAGTTTCGGGGAGACTAGCGGGAGCAAAGAGACCCAGTACTTC
>TRBJ2-7|TRBD1|few|TRBV20-1
CSATPGQVSYEQYF
TGCAGTGCTACCCCGGGACAGGTCTCCTACGAGCAGTACTTC
>TRBJ2-5|TRBD2|.|TRBV6-2/TRBV6-3
CASRTSAETQYF
TGTGCCTCGAGGACTAGCGCGGAGACCCAGTACTTC
>TRBJ2-2|.|.|TRBV24-1
CATSDETYTGELFF
TGTGCCACCAGTGATGAGACCTACACCGGGGAGCTGTTTTTT
>TRBJ2-1|.|.|TRBV18
CASSPPGLVGEQFF
TGTGCCAGCTCACCACCCGGGTTGGTGGGTGAGCAGTTCTTC
>TRBJ2-2|.|many|TRBV12-3/TRBV12-4
CASGAGLNTGELFF
TGTGCCAGCGGCGCGGGCCTTAACACCGGGGAGCTGTTTTTT
>TRBJ1-1|.|.|TRBV28
CASSWMNTEAFF
TGTGCCAGCAGTTGGATGAACACTGAAGCTTTCTTT
>TRBJ2-2|TRBD1|.|TRBV13
CASSPWTGEAAGELFF
TGTGCCAGCAGCCCTTGGACAGGGGAGGCCGCCGGGGAGCTGTTTTTT
>TRBJ2-3|TRBD2|.|TRBV7-2
CASSSRAGGGPDTQYF
TGTGCCAGCAGCTCACGAGCGGGAGGGGGGCCAGATACGCAGTATTTT
>TRBJ2-3|TRBD2|few|TRBV5-4
CASSPGGLAGGTDTQYF
TGTGCCAGCAGCCCTGGAGGGCTAGCGGGAGGAACAGATACGCAGTATTTT
>TRBJ2-7|.|.|TRBV19
CASSTWTSSYEQYF
TGTGCCAGTAGTACGTGGACGTCGTCCTACGAGCAGTACTTC
>TRBJ1-1|TRBD1|many|TRBV14
CASSQRGPEAFF
TGTGCCAGCAGCCAAAGGGGGCCTGAAGCTTTCTTT
>TRBJ2-5|TRBD2|few|TRBV6-4
CASSDSNWGGEGLKETQYF
TGTGCCAGCAGTGACTCGAATTGGGGCGGGGAGGGCCTCAAAGAGACCCAGTACTTC
>TRBJ2-4|.|few|TRBV18
CASSAIQGAKNIQYF
TGTGCCAGCTCAGCGATTCAGGGAGCCAAAAACATTCAGTACTTC
>TRBJ2-4|.|.|TRBV28
CASRGRRALAKNIQYF
TGTGCCAGCAGGGGCCGCCGGGCCCTAGCCAAAAACATTCAGTACTTC
>TRBJ1-5|.|many|TRBV29-1
CSVGQNHQPQHF
TGCAGCGTAGGACAAAACCATCAGCCCCAGCATTTT
>TRBJ1-5|.|.|TRBV30
CAWTPGRQGNQPQHF
TGTGCCTGGACCCCCGGTCGGCAGGGCAATCAGCCCCAGCATTTT
>TRBJ2-1|.|.|TRBV5-1
CASSLGSLEQFF
TGCGCCAGCAGCTTGGGGTCCTTGGAGCAGTTCTTC
>TRBJ2-7|TRBD1|.|TRBV5-1
CASSLSGTGTDEQYF
TGCGCCAGCAGCTTGTCTGGGACAGGTACGGACGAGCAGTACTTC
>TRBJ1-1|.|many|TRBV5-1
CASTEGRPNTEAFF
TGCGCCTCGACCGAGGGGCGTCCAAACACTGAAGCTTTCTTT